This T cell receptor delta chain was found in a study of gamma-delta chains in newborns, infants, children. Across the study: Microbial exposure reportedly drives polyclonal innate γδ T cell expansion after birth.

Points on this clone: This CDR3 is also generated by other DNA sequences in the sample.

TCRdb used CATT to re-call clones from the reads. Of about 6,100 delta-chain clones listed, roughly 2.5% are singletons. The sequence was obtained from a child who was a newborn, infant or young child, either healthy, febrile or measles-vaccinated (not recorded which). Sequencing used blood.

This CDR3 is CACDKVLGAPSSWDTRQMFF. In DNA, the CDR3 is TGTGCCTGTGACAAAGTACTGGGGGCTCCGAGCTCCTGGGACACCCGACAGATGTTTTTC. This chain uses TRDV2 with TRDJ3; 8 nucleotides match TRDD3. CDR3 length equals 20 residues. Per germline, CDR1 GEAIGNYY and CDR2 EKD. J lost 0 bases, V lost 2 bases, and 11 bases had no gene match.